The present entry profiles one TCR beta chain with its context. Antigen specificity is unknown. The data originate from a study of blood T cells in healthy people across ages. The wider study: For every two T cells, template switching captured about one barcoded beta molecule.

Study-level points and caveats: Underestimates were what the diversity estimates from one million T cells were considered to be. Unsorted PBMC input precluded a conclusive naive versus antigen-experienced comparison. Donors of long life had a larger count of naive CD4+ cells and greater diversity than aged donors.

Using a J-beta primer mix together with a sample-barcoded 5' primer, a second PCR was run for about 6 to 11 cycles. From the 5' RACE reads, TCRdb called clonotypes with MiXCR, one entry per CDR3 protein. The table records about 640,000 distinct CDR3 sequences, around 54% of them present only once. Trimming took off 8 bases at V and 0 bases at J, with 8 bases between the two ends. Germline V gives CDR1 MNHEY, CDR2 SVGAGI. This CDR3 has 13 residues. The V and J genes are TRBV6-5 and TRBJ2-4; no clear D. What was sequenced was blood. This TCR was sampled from a man in his fifties or sixties in good health. CDR3 in amino acids: CASRSLAKNIQYF. CDR3 nucleotides: TGTGCCAGCCGAAGCCTAGCCAAAAACATTCAGTACTTC.